This T cell receptor (beta chain) stems from a study of blood T cells in healthy people across ages. Each sample had at least 6.5 million PBMCs isolated. A second PCR of 7 to 11 cycles used a sample-barcoded 5' primer and a J-beta primer mix. Each TCR beta cDNA got a 12-nucleotide random molecular identifier. TCRdb analysed the 5' RACE reads with MiXCR anew, one entry per CDR3 protein. This table has under 950,000 distinct CDR3 sequences, about 20% appearing once. There are 13 residues in the CDR3. V dropped 6 bases and J dropped 8 bases, with 14 bases sitting between them. The germline gives CDR1 MDHEN, CDR2 SYDVKM. Notes on the study in general: Higher diversity and more naive CD4+ cells were features of long-lived donors, compared to aged donors. TCR beta diversity per million T cells fell roughly linearly with age.

The table lists this clonotype with a few counts. Antigen: not known. The V call is TRBV28, the J call TRBJ1-5; TRBD1 is a possible D gene (5 bases). This receptor was obtained from a man in his 70s in good health. The specimen sequenced was blood. Written as DNA, the CDR3 is TGTGCCAGCAGGGAGGGGTGGGTAAAGCCCCAGCATTTT. Translation gives CASREGWVKPQHF.